This entry describes one TCR beta chain. The antigen is undetermined. The PCR was carried out with 60 Vbeta primers and 13 Jbeta primers. Profiling relied on immunoSEQ multiplex PCR, and the TCRdb table lists in-frame clones only, not all of them. The data show 90,000 to 110,000 clones, 81% seen once. This sample was included in a study of cytomegalovirus exposure and HLA in healthy donors. The CDR3 totals 14 residues. V was shortened by 5 bases and J by 3 bases, with 12 bases between the two germline ends. Looked up from germline, CDR1 is MNHEY and CDR2 is SMNVEV (reference sequence). Study conclusions and caveats: Earlier analysis yielded a pattern in which most TCR beta V segments were productive about 90% or about 30% of the time.

The TCR was taken from a woman aged 25-40 years in good health and CMV-seronegative. The rearrangement joins TRBV27 to TRBJ2-3, with D maybe TRBD1 (5 bases). Sequenced material: PBMCs. The CDR3 DNA sequence: TGTGCCAGCAGTAGGAACAGGAAAACAGATACGCAGTATTTT. Its protein is CASSRNRKTDTQYF.